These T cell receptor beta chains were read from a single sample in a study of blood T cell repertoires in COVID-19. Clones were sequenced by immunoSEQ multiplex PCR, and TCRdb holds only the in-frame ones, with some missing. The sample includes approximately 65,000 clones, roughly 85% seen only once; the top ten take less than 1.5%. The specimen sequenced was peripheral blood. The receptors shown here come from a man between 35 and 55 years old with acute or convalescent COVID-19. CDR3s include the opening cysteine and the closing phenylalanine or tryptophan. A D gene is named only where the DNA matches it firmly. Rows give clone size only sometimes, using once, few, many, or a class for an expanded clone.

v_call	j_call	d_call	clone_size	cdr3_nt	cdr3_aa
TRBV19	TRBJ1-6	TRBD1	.	TGTGCCAGTAGTGCCAGACAGGGGGATAATTCACCCCTCCACTTT	CASSARQGDNSPLHF
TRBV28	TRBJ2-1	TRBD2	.	TGTGCCAGCAGTTTATCGGGGGGCTCCTACAATGAGCAGTTCTTC	CASSLSGGSYNEQFF
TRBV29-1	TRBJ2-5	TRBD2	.	TGCAGCGTGGGGAGGGACCCAAGGGAAGAGACCCAGTACTTC	CSVGRDPREETQYF
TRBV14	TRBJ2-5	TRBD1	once	TGTGCCAGCAGCCAAAGGCGGGCAGGGGGCCAAGAGACCCAGTACTTC	CASSQRRAGGQETQYF
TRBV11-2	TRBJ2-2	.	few	TGTGCCAGCAGCTTAGGGAGGGTGGAGGAGCTGTTTTTT	CASSLGRVEELFF
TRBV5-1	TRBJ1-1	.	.	TGCGCCAGCAGTCGCGGGGGACTGGAGAACACTGAAGCTTTCTTT	CASSRGGLENTEAFF
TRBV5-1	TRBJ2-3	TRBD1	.	TGCGCCAGCGGACAGGACACAGATACGCAGTATTTT	CASGQDTDTQYF
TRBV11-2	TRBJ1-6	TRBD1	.	TGTGCCAGCAGCGTAGCGGGACAGGGGAATTCACCCCTCCACTTT	CASSVAGQGNSPLHF
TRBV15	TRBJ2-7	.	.	TGTGCCACCAGCAGAGGCGAGGCCTACGAGCAGTACTTC	CATSRGEAYEQYF
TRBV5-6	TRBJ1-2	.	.	TGTGCCAGCAGCTTAACACAGAGTAGAGGCTACACCTTC	CASSLTQSRGYTF
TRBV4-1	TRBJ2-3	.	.	TGCGCCAGCAGCCAAGGTCAGAATGACTACACAGATACGCAGTATTTT	CASSQGQNDYTDTQYF
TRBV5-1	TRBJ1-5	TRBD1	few	TGCGCCAGCAGCTCCGGGACAGGGGATGGACAGCCCCAGCATTTT	CASSSGTGDGQPQHF
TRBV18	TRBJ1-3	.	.	TGTGCCAGCTCGTCGACAGGAGGAAGCTCTGGAAACACCATATATTTT	CASSSTGGSSGNTIYF
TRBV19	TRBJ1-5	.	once	TGTGCCAGTAGTATCGGGGGTAATCAGCCCCAGCATTTT	CASSIGGNQPQHF
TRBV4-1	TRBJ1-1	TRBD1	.	TGCGCCAGCAGCCCACACAGGGGGTTAAACACTGAAGCTTTCTTT	CASSPHRGLNTEAFF
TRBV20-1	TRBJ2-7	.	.	TGCAGTGGAAGAGAACATTACGAGCAGTACTTC	CSGREHYEQYF
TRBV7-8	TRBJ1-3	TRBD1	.	TGTGCCAGCAGCTTAGGCTACAGGGGAGCTGGAAACACCATATATTTT	CASSLGYRGAGNTIYF
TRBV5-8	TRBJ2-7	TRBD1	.	TGTGCCAGCAGCTTGGGTGACAGGGTCGGCGAGCAGTACTTC	CASSLGDRVGEQYF
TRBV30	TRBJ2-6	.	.	TGTGCCTGGAGTGCGGGGGACTTCTCTGGGGCCAACGTCCTGACTTTC	CAWSAGDFSGANVLTF
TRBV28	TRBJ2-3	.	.	TGTGCCAGCAGGCAGACAGGTTTTGTCACAGATACGCAGTATTTT	CASRQTGFVTDTQYF
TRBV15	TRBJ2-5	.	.	TGTGCCACCAGGAGGACAGACGAAGAGACCCAGTACTTC	CATRRTDEETQYF
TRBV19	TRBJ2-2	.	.	TGTGCCAGTAGTATAGGGAGCACCGGGGAGCTGTTTTTT	CASSIGSTGELFF
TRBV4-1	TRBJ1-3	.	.	TGCGCCAGCAGCCAAGATTTAGGAAACACCATATATTTT	CASSQDLGNTIYF
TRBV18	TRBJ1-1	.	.	TGTGCCAGCTCACCAAGGGGAAAAGACACTGAAGCTTTCTTT	CASSPRGKDTEAFF
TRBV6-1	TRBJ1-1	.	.	TGTGCCAGCAGTGAGACAGGCTACACTGAAGCTTTCTTT	CASSETGYTEAFF
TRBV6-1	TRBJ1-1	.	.	TGTGCCAGCAGTGAATATGGGGGCCAGGGGACTGAAGCTTTCTTT	CASSEYGGQGTEAFF
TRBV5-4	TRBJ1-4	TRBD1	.	TGTGCCAGCAGCTTGGATACAGGGGACAATGAAAAACTGTTTTTT	CASSLDTGDNEKLFF